One sample yielded the 15 T cell receptor beta chains listed below, sequenced in a study of shared clonotypes between healthy human individuals. Sequencing used immunoSEQ multiplex PCR; TCRdb keeps in-frame clones, though not all of them. Of some 500,000 clones detected, 79% appear once; the ten largest clones hold approximately 12%. Sequencing was done on a sample of PBMCs. These TCRs come from a woman aged 40-49 years in good health. Some clones in this sample may be carry-over from other donors' samples.

The chain joins TRBV29-1 to TRBJ2-7; perhaps TRBD2 as D (5 bases). The CDR3 loop spans 14 amino acids. The V gene's germline CDR1 is SQVTM and CDR2 ANQGSEA. The V end lost 4 bases, the J end lost 1 base, and 14 bases lay between the germline ends. The DNA for the CDR3 is TGCAGCGTTGGAGGGTCGAGATCATCCTACGAGCAGTACTTC. Encoded protein: CSVGGSRSSYEQYF.

The J gene is TRBJ1-5, the V gene TRBV28; D not certain. With 3 bases removed from V and 6 bases from J, the gap between germline ends came to 9 bases. The V gene's germline CDR1 is MDHEN and CDR2 SYDVKM. The CDR3 contains 13 residues. The CDR3 coding sequence is TGTGCCAGCAGTTTGAGTCGGGTTCAGCCCCAGCATTTT. It yields the protein CASSLSRVQPQHF.

V gene TRBV30 combines with J gene TRBJ2-7, with D tentatively TRBD2 (6 bases). Between the trimmed V and J ends, which lost 4 bases and 6 bases, there was a span of 16 bases. The CDR3 sequence is 13 residues long. Germline assignment: CDR1 GTSNPN and CDR2 SVGIG (reference sequence). The CDR3 spells CAWTSGGKSEQYF. The CDR3 DNA reads TGTGCCTGGACCTCTGGGGGGAAGTCCGAGCAGTACTTC.

This clone was detected only once. The V gene is TRBV7-9, the J gene TRBJ2-7; D is uncertain. This CDR3 has 14 amino acids. V shed 1 base and J shed 3 bases, with 10 bases lying between them. The germline CDR1 and CDR2 sequences are SEHNR and FQNEAQ (reference sequence). In nucleotides, the CDR3 is TGTGCCAGCAGCTTAGGTGCCAACTTCTACGAGCAGTACTTC. Amino acids: CASSLGANFYEQYF.

The chain recombines TRBV9 with TRBJ2-1; 13 bases are shared with TRBD2. This CDR3 comprises 14 residues. With 5 bases clipped from V and 7 bases from J, the junction kept 3 bases outside the gene matches. Germline CDR1 and CDR2: SGDLS and YYNGEE. The CDR3 region has the DNA TGTGCCAGCAGTCCGGGACTAGCGGGAAATGAGCAGTTCTTC. Translated: CASSPGLAGNEQFF.

V is TRBV5-5 and J is TRBJ2-1; tentatively, D is TRBD2 (6 bases). The CDR3 consists of 14 residues. Trimming took off 3 bases at V and 6 bases at J, with 13 bases between the two ends. CDR1 and CDR2 from the germline V gene are SGHKS and YYEKEE (reference sequence). CDR3 DNA: TGTGCCAGCAGCTGGGAGGCCCCCCTCAATGAGCAGTTCTTC. This sequence encodes CASSWEAPLNEQFF.

The genes are TRBV5-1 and TRBJ1-6; perhaps TRBD1 as D (5 bases). V lost 4 bases and J 10 bases, leaving 24 bases between the germline ends. CDR1 and CDR2 (germline): SGHRS, YFSETQ. The CDR3 consists of 17 residues. The CDR3 coding sequence is TGCGCCAGCAGCCTGTCCCCCCGCGGGGACTGGAGCTCACCCCTCCACTTT. Translated, it gives CASSLSPRGDWSSPLHF.

The gene calls are TRBV5-6 and TRBJ1-2; possibly TRBD1 for D (6 bases). CDR1 and CDR2 (germline): SGHDT, YYEEEE. CDR3 length equals 12 residues. Trimming pared 4 bases from V and 6 bases from J, leaving 10 bases between. The CDR3 region is CASSVGQNGYTF. The CDR3 nucleotides are TGTGCCAGCAGCGTCGGACAGAATGGCTACACCTTC.

The rearrangement joins TRBV7-8 to TRBJ2-1; 11 bases line up with TRBD2. CDR1 and CDR2 (germline): SGHVS, FQNEAQ. The CDR3 runs to 16 residues. The V and J ends lost 5 bases and 8 bases, in that order; junction bases with no gene match: 11. This chain's CDR3 is CASSATLAGGGDEQFF. The CDR3 DNA sequence: TGTGCCAGCAGCGCTACCCTAGCGGGGGGTGGGGATGAGCAGTTCTTC.

This chain joins TRBV28 and TRBJ2-4; D call uncertain. V lost 4 bases, J lost 8 bases, and 12 bases lay in between. From germline, CDR1 is MDHEN and CDR2 SYDVKM. The CDR3 sequence is 13 residues long. CDR3 amino acids: CASSSPGLDIQYF. For the CDR3, the DNA is TGTGCCAGCAGTTCCCCCGGGCTCGACATTCAGTACTTC.

Comment on this clone: This sample includes further DNA sequences coding for the same CDR3. The gene calls are TRBV11-2 and TRBJ1-2; D not resolved. Germline CDR1 is SGHAT and CDR2 is FQNNGV. This CDR3 spans 12 amino acids. V was pared by 0 bases and J by 6 bases, with 5 bases between. In DNA form, the CDR3 reads TGTGCCAGCAGCTTAGAGGGAGATGGCTACACCTTC. Translating gives CASSLEGDGYTF.

The V and J genes are TRBV28 and TRBJ1-2; 7 positions match TRBD1. This CDR3 comprises 17 residues. With V trimmed by 5 bases and J by 4 bases, 16 bases remained unmatched. Germline V gives CDR1 MDHEN, CDR2 SYDVKM. The CDR3 protein is CASSVPGPTGASYGYTF. The CDR3 bases are TGTGCCAGCAGTGTCCCGGGACCCACAGGGGCCTCCTATGGCTACACCTTC.

V usage is TRBV14 and J usage is TRBJ2-4; 7 bases fit TRBD1. V shed 5 bases and J 3 bases; nucleotides not matched to a gene: 4. This CDR3 contains 14 residues. Germline V gene data show CDR1 as SGHDN and CDR2 as FVKESK. In DNA form, the CDR3 reads TGTGCCAGCAGCACCGGGACAGTCAAAAACATTCAGTACTTC. Amino acid sequence: CASSTGTVKNIQYF.

Regarding this clone: This likely stems from a read error, as it lies one base from a far larger clone. This chain uses TRBV28 with TRBJ1-1; TRBD1 is a possible D gene (6 bases). The CDR3 covers 14 residues. V lost 6 bases and J lost 3, with 14 bases in between. Germline CDR1 reads MDHEN; CDR2 reads SYDVKM. CDR3: CASSRGTCHTEAFF. The CDR3 nucleotides are TGTGCCAGCAGCCGCGGGACATGCCACACTGAAGCTTTCTTT. The variable domain in full, with the rest retrieved from reference TRBV28 and TRBJ1-1, is DVKVTQSSRYLVKRTGEKVFLECVQDMDHENMFWYRQDPGLGLRLIYFSYDVKMKEKGDIPEGYSVSREKKERFSLILESASTNQTSMYLCASSRGTCHTEAFFGQGTRLTVV.

The chain carries TRBV6-1 and TRBJ2-7; the match to TRBD2 covers 8 bases. Germline CDR1 MNHNS, CDR2 SASEGT. Trimming cost V 2 bases and J 4 bases; bases outside gene matches: 7. The CDR3 has 15 residues. The CDR3 loop reads CASSESQREKYEQYF. The CDR3 region has the DNA TGTGCCAGCAGTGAATCCCAGCGGGAGAAGTACGAGCAGTACTTC.